This T cell receptor beta chain was recorded in a study of blood T cells in healthy people across ages. About the research overall: In model experiments, template switching was able to capture about one barcoded beta molecule for every two T cells that were present.

The second PCR ran roughly 7 to 12 cycles with a sample-barcoded 5' primer and J-beta primers. MiXCR was run by TCRdb on the 5' RACE reads, yielding one entry per CDR3 protein. This table has under 1,000,000 distinct CDR3 sequences, under 40% appearing once. Peripheral blood samples of around 9.5 milliliters were drawn from each donor. This CDR3 is built from 14 residues. Per germline, CDR1 MNHEY and CDR2 SVGEGT. Trimming cost V 6 bases and J 4 bases, with 15 bases left between them. This sequence joins TRBV6-2 or TRBV6-3 and TRBJ1-2; D gene ambiguous. Sequenced: blood. The sequence derives from a man aged 18 to 30 in good health. Here the CDR3 reads CASRHQTRAYGYTF. CDR3 bases: TGTGCCAGCAGACACCAGACAAGGGCCTATGGCTACACCTTC.